This T cell receptor (beta chain) was identified during a study of shared clonotypes between healthy human individuals. V gave up 0 bases and J gave up 7 bases, with 7 bases separating them. Germline CDR1 SEHNR, CDR2 FQNEAQ (reference sequence). The CDR3 has 12 residues. TCRdb's table, derived via immunoSEQ multiplex PCR, lists solely in-frame clones and lacks some. The table shows hundreds of thousands of clones, with about 95% occurring only once. In the naive CD8 group, cells lacked CD45RO and were positively selected for CCR7, so terminally differentiated effector memory CD45RA+ cells were left out.

The sequenced sample consisted of naive CD8+ T cells sorted from blood. The clonotype was recovered from a woman aged 25-40 years in good health. The chain links TRBV7-9 to TRBJ2-7; TRBD2 is a possible D gene (5 bases). As DNA, the CDR3 is TGTGCCAGCAGCTTAGCAATAGCGGAGCAGTACTTC. Its translation: CASSLAIAEQYF.